The 2 T cell receptor beta chains presented below share a single source sample, sequenced in a study of regulatory T cells in long-lasting Graves disease (dated by TCRdb to 2020 to 2023). Library prep was done by multiplex PCR. These reads were obtained on an Illumina HiSeq 4000. To build TCR beta libraries, CDR3 regions were amplified by Arm-PCR using iRepertoire HTBI primers. TCRdb reprocessed the public reads (quality trimming at Q25 with fastp, clone calling with MiXCR) and kept in-frame beta chains. CDR3 protein duplicates are merged, each entry listing the most common genes and DNA. The table for this sample lists hundreds of thousands of distinct CDR3 sequences; 16% of them were counted only once. The ten largest clonotypes hold about 20% of the sample. In light of the paper, this sample's time point label describes: newly diagnosed GD, antithyroid drugs for less than 3 months. For both TCR sequencing and RNA sequencing, RNA was extracted from PBMCs in TRIzol.

The same sample was also studied in work on T cells in Graves' hyperthyroidism and ophthalmopathy.

The specimen was peripheral blood mononuclear cells (PBMCs), collected at new diagnosis, from a patient treated with antithyroid drugs. These receptors were obtained from a woman aged 25 to 39 with Graves disease. Donor details come from another sample of the same person, matched by shared clones.

The genes are TRBV19 and TRBJ1-1, with 8 nucleotides matching TRBD1. V dropped 6 bases and J dropped 8; count of bases not matched to a gene: 11. This CDR3 spans 14 amino acids. CDR1 LNHDA and CDR2 SQIVND come from the germline V gene (reference sequence). The CDR3, as DNA: TGTGCCAGTAGATCCGACAGGGGCCCTGCCGAAGCTTTCTTT. Its translation: CASRSDRGPAEAFF.

The chain links TRBV3-1 to TRBJ1-6; D not certain. The germline V and J ends were trimmed by 4 bases and 6 bases, with 13 bases remaining between them. CDR1 and CDR2 (germline): LGHDT, YNNKEL (reference sequence). CDR3 length: 15 amino acids. The CDR3 loop is CASSLGQSSNSPLHF. The DNA of the CDR3 is TGTGCCAGCAGCCTCGGGCAGAGCAGTAATTCACCCCTCCACTTT.